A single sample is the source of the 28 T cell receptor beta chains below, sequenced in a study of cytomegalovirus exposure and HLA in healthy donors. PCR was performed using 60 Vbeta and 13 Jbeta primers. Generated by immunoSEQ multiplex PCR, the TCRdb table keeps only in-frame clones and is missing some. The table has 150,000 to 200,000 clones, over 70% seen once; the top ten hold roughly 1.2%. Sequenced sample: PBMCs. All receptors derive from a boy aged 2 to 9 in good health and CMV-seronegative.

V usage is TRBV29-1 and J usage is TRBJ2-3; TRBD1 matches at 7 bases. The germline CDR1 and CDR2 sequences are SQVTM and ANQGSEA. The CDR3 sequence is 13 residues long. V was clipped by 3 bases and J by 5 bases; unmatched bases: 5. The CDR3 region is CSVETGQQDTQYF. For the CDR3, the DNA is TGCAGCGTTGAGACAGGGCAGCAAGATACGCAGTATTTT.

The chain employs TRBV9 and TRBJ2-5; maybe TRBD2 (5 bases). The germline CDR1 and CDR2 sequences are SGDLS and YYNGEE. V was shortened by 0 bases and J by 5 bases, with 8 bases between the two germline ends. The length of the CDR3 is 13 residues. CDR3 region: CASSVASGETQYF. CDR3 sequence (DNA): TGTGCCAGCAGCGTAGCTTCGGGGGAGACCCAGTACTTC.

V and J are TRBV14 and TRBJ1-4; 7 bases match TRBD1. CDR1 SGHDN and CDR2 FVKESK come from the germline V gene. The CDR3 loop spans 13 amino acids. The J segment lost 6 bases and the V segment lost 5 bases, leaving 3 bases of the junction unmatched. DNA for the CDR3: TGTGCCAGCAGCGGGACAGACTATGAAAAACTGTTTTTT. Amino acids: CASSGTDYEKLFF.

The CDR3 DNA follows: TGTGCCAGTAGTCGCGGGACAGGGCCTAATGAAAAACTGTTTTTT. Its translation: CASSRGTGPNEKLFF. The chain recombines TRBV19 with TRBJ1-4; 9 bases are shared with TRBD1. This CDR3 is built from 15 residues. Unmatched junction bases numbered 4, after V lost 5 bases and J lost 3 bases. CDR1 and CDR2 (germline): LNHDA, SQIVND (reference sequence). The full variable domain, in which reference TRBV19 and TRBJ1-4 provide the parts outside the CDR3, is DGGITQSPKYLFRKEGQNVTLSCEQNLNHDAMYWYRQDPGQGLRLIYYSQIVNDFQKGDIAEGYSVSREKKESFPLTVTSAQKNPTAFYLCASSRGTGPNEKLFFGSGTQLSVL.

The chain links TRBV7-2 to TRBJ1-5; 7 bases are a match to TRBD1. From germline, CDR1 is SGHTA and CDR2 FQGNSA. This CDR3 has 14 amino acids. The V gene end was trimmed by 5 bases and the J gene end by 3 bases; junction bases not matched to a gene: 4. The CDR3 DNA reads TGTGCCAGCAGCCGGACAGGCCCCAATCAGCCCCAGCATTTT. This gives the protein CASSRTGPNQPQHF.

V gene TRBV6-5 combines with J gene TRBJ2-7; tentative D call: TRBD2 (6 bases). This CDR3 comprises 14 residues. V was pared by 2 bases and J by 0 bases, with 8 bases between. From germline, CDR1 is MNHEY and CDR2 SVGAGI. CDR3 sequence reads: CASSYGGNSYEQYV. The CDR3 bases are TGTGCCAGCAGTTACGGAGGGAACTCCTACGAGCAGTACGTC.

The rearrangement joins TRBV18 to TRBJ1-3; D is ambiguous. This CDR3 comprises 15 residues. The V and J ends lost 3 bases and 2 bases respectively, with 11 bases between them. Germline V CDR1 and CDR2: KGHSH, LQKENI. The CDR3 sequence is CASSPFWGAGNTIYF. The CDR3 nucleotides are TGTGCCAGCTCACCGTTCTGGGGAGCTGGAAACACCATATATTTT.

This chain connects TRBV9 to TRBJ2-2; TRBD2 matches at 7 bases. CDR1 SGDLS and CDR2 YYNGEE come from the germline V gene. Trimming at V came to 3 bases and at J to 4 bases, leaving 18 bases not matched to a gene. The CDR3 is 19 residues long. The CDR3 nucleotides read TGTGCCAGCAGCGGAGCTAGCGGCTCGGTTCCTCGGGGCACCGGGGAGCTGTTTTTT. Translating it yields CASSGASGSVPRGTGELFF.

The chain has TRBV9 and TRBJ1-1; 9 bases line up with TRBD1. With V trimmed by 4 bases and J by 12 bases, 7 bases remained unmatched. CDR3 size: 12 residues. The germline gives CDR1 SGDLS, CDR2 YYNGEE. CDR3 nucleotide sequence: TGTGCCAGCAGCCAAGGACAGGGGCGAACTTTCTTT. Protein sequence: CASSQGQGRTFF.

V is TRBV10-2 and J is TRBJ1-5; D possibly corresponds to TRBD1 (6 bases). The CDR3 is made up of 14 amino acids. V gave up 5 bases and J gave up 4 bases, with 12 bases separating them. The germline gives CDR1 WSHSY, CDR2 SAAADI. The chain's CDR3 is CASSPDSLNQPQHF. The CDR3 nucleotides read TGCGCCAGCAGTCCGGACAGCTTAAATCAGCCCCAGCATTTT.

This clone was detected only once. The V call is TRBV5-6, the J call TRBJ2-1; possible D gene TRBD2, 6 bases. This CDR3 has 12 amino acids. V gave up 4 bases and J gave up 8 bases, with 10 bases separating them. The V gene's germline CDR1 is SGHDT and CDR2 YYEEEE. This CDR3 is CASSPGGDEQFF. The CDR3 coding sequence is TGTGCCAGCAGCCCCGGAGGGGATGAGCAGTTCTTC.

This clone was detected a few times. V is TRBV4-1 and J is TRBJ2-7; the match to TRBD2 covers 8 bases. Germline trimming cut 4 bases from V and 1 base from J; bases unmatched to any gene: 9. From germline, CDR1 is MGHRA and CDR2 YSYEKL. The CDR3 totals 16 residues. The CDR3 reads CASSPFSTSASYEQYF. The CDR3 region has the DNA TGCGCCAGCAGCCCCTTTTCGACTAGCGCGTCCTACGAGCAGTACTTC.

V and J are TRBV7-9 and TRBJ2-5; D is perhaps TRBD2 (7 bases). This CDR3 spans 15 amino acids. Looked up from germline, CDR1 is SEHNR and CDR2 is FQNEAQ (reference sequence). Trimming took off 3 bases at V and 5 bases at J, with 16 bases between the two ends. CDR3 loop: CASSFPQGSGETQYF. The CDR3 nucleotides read TGTGCCAGCAGCTTTCCACAGGGTAGCGGGGAGACCCAGTACTTC.

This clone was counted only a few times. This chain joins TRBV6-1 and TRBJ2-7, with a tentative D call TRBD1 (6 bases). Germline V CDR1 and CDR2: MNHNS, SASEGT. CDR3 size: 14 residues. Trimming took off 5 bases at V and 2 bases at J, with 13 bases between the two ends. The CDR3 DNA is TGTGCCAGCAGTCAAAGTACAGGGACCTACGAGCAGTACTTC. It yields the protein CASSQSTGTYEQYF.

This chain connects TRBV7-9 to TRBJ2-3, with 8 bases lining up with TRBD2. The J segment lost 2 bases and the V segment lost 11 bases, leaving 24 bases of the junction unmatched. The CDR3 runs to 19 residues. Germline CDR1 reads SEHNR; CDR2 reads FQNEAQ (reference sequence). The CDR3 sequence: CARPSLVNGGAYSTDTQYF. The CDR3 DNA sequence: TGTGCCCGCCCCTCCCTAGTCAACGGGGGGGCATACTCCACAGATACGCAGTATTTT.

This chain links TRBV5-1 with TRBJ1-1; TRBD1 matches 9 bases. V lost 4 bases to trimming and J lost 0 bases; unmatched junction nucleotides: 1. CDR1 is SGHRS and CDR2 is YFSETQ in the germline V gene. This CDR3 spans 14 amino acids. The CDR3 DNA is TGCGCCAGCAGCAGGGACAGGGTGAACACTGAAGCTTTCTTT. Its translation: CASSRDRVNTEAFF.

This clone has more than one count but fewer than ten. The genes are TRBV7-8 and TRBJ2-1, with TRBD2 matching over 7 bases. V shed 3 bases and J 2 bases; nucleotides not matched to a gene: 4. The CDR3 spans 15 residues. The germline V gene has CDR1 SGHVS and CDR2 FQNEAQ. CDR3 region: CASSLRGSTYNEQFF. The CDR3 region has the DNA TGTGCCAGCAGCTTGCGGGGGAGTACCTACAATGAGCAGTTCTTC.

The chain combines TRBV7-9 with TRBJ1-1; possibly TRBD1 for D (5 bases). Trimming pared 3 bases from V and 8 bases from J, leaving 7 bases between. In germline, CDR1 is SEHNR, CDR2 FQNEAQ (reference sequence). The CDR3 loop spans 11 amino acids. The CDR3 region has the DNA TGTGCCAGCAGCTTGACAGACGAAGCTTTCTTT. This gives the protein CASSLTDEAFF.

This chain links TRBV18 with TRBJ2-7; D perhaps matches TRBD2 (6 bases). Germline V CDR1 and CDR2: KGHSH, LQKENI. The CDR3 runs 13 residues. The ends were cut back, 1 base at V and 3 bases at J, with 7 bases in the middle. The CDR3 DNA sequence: TGTGCCAGCTCACCACTGGGGGGCTACGAGCAGTACTTC. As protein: CASSPLGGYEQYF.

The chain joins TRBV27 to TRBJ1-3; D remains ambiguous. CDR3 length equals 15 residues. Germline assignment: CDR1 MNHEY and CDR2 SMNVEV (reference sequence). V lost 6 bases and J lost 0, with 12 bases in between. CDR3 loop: CASRRRGSSGNTIYF. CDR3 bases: TGTGCCAGCAGGCGACGGGGAAGCTCTGGAAACACCATATATTTT.

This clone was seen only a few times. The DNA for the CDR3 is TGTGCCAGCAGTTTCGTTTGGGCAGCCCGGGGTTCTGGAAACACCATATATTTT. Protein product: CASSFVWAARGSGNTIYF. The chain recombines TRBV28 with TRBJ1-3; D gene unclear. The CDR3 is 18 amino acids. V lost 3 bases to trimming and J lost 1 base, with 19 bases between them. In germline, CDR1 is MDHEN, CDR2 SYDVKM.

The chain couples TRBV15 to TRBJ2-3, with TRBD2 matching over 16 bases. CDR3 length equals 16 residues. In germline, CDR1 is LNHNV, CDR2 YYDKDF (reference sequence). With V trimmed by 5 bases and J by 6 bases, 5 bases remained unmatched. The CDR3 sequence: CATSWGLAGGEDTQYF. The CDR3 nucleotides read TGTGCCACCAGCTGGGGACTAGCGGGGGGGGAGGATACGCAGTATTTT.

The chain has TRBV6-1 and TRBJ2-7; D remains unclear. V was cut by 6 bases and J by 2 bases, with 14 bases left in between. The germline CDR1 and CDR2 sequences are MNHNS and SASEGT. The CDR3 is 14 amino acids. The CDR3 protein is CASSAATVTYEQYF. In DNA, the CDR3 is TGTGCCAGCAGCGCCGCAACGGTTACCTACGAGCAGTACTTC.

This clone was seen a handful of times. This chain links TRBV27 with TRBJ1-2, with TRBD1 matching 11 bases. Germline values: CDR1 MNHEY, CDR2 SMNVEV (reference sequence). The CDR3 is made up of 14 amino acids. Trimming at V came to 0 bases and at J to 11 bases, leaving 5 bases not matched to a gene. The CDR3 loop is CASSLSGTGGIYTF. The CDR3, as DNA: TGTGCCAGCAGTTTATCGGGGACAGGGGGTATTTACACCTTC.

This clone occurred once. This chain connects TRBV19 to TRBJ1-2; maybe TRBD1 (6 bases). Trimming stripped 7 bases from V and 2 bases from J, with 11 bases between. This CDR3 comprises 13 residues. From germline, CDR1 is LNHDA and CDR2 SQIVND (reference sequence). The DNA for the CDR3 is TGTGCCAGTAAGGGGACATGGAACTATGGCTACACCTTC. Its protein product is CASKGTWNYGYTF.

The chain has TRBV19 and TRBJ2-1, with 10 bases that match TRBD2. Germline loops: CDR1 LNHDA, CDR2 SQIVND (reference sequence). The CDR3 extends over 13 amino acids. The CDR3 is CASGRSSYNEQFF. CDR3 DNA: TGTGCTAGCGGGAGGAGCTCCTACAATGAGCAGTTCTTC.

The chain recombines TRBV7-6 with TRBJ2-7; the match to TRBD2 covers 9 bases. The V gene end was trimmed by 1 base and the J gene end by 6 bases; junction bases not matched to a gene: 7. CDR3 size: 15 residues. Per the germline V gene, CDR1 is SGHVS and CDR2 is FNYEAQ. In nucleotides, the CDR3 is TGTGCCAGCAGCTTAGACGGCGGGAGGGCAAGCGAGCAGTACTTC. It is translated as CASSLDGGRASEQYF.

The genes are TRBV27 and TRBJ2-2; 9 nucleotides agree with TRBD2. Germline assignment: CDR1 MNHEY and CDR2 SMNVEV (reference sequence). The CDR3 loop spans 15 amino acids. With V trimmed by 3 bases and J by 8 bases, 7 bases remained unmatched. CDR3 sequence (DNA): TGTGCCAGCAGTTTCCGCGGGGGGGTTAGAGGGGAGCTGTTTTTT. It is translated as CASSFRGGVRGELFF.